This is a list of T cell receptor beta chains from one sample in a study of shared clonotypes between healthy human individuals. The table came from immunoSEQ multiplex PCR; TCRdb's copy has only in-frame clones and leaves some out. The data show nearly 1,000,000 clones, approximately 80% seen once. Sequencing was carried out using memory CD4+ T cells sorted from blood. These TCRs come from a young man in good health. Each CDR3 is given with its conserved first and last residue. D genes are given only for firm matches. A clone size is listed for some rows: how often the clone was seen (once, few, many), or a class if it is expanded.

j_gene | abundance | d_gene | v_gene | CDR3nt | CDR3aa
TRBJ2-1 | many | . | TRBV6-5 | TGTGCCAGCAAGACTAGGCCCCCTGGTGAGCAGTTCTTC | CASKTRPPGEQFF
TRBJ1-3 | few | TRBD1 | TRBV7-2 | TGTGCCAGCAGCTTTGACAGGGGCCCTGGAAACACCATATATTTT | CASSFDRGPGNTIYF
TRBJ1-1 | once | TRBD1 | TRBV7-8 | TGTGCCAGCAGCCCGACAGGGCTAACGGGCACTGAAGCTTTCTTT | CASSPTGLTGTEAFF
TRBJ1-5 | . | . | TRBV19 | TGTGCCAGTAGTATAGACCTAAATAGCAATCAGCCCCAGCATTTT | CASSIDLNSNQPQHF
TRBJ2-7 | . | TRBD1 | TRBV6-1 | TGTGCCAGCTATGAGACAGGGGGGGGCTACGAGCAGTACTTC | CASYETGGGYEQYF
TRBJ1-1 | few | . | TRBV5-6 | TGTGCCAGCAGCCGAGGACGGGCTGAAGCTTTCTTT | CASSRGRAEAFF
TRBJ2-7 | . | TRBD1 | TRBV7-2 | TGTGCCAGCAGCTTAGCGGGGCAGGGGGCGTCCTACGAGCAGTACTTC | CASSLAGQGASYEQYF
TRBJ2-3 | . | TRBD2 | TRBV5-1 | TGCGCCAGCAGCTTCATAGCGGGAGTGGCAGATACGCAGTATTTT | CASSFIAGVADTQYF
TRBJ2-5 | . | . | TRBV18 | TGTGCCAGCTCACCCCAGACGAGTAAAGAGACCCAGTACTTC | CASSPQTSKETQYF
TRBJ1-1 | . | . | TRBV11-2 | TGTGCCAGCAGCTACCTTGGCACTGAAGCTTTCTTT | CASSYLGTEAFF
TRBJ1-3 | once | . | TRBV19 | TGTGCCAGTGGAGTCCGCACCATATATTTT | CASGVRTIYF
TRBJ2-7 | . | . | TRBV7-9 | TGTGCCAGCAGCTTATCCTCGACAGTGTCCTACGAGCAGTACTTC | CASSLSSTVSYEQYF
TRBJ2-3 | once | TRBD2 | TRBV5-1 | TGCGCCAGCAGCTTGAGCGGGAGCCCCACAGATACGCAGTATTTT | CASSLSGSPTDTQYF
TRBJ2-7 | . | . | TRBV6-5 | TGTGCCAGCGCCCGGGGGATGAGCTCCTACGAGCAGTACTTC | CASARGMSSYEQYF
TRBJ2-2 | . | TRBD1 | TRBV10-3 | TGTGCCATCAGTGAGTCTGGCAGGGGGCGAGGGAGTGGCACCGGGGAGCTGTTTTTT | CAISESGRGRGSGTGELFF
TRBJ1-2 | . | . | TRBV28 | TGTGCCAGCAGTTTTCAATGGAGGGAGGCTGGCTACACCTTC | CASSFQWREAGYTF
TRBJ1-6 | . | . | TRBV30 | TGTGCCTGGAGTGTAGGGAGAATTGGTGGGATTTCACCCCTCCACTTT | CAWSVGRIGGISPLHF
TRBJ1-1 | . | . | TRBV15 | TGTGCCACCAGCAGAGAAACAGGGAAAACTGAAGCTTTCTTT | CATSRETGKTEAFF
TRBJ2-2 | few | . | TRBV5-1 | TGCGCCAGCAGCCTAGGCAGCGCGAACACCGGGGAGCTGTTTTTT | CASSLGSANTGELFF
TRBJ2-3 | . | . | TRBV2 | TGTGCCAGCAGTGTTAAGGGGGTGGCCTTAGATACGCAGTATTTT | CASSVKGVALDTQYF
TRBJ1-2 | . | TRBD1 | TRBV30 | TGTGCCTGGAGCCCGGGACAGGGAGCTCCTACCTATGGCTACACCTTC | CAWSPGQGAPTYGYTF
TRBJ2-7 | . | . | TRBV4-1 | TGCGCCAGCAGCCAAGATTTTTCGGTGTCAGGGGTTATCGCCTACGAGCAGTACTTC | CASSQDFSVSGVIAYEQYF
TRBJ1-1 | once | . | TRBV6-5 | TGTGCCAGCAGGGGGGGAGGGGCGATGAACACTGAAGCTTTCTTT | CASRGGGAMNTEAFF
TRBJ1-5 | few | . | TRBV30 | TGTGCCTGGAGTGTTGGACAGCCGAATCAGCCCCAGCATTTT | CAWSVGQPNQPQHF
TRBJ2-7 | . | . | TRBV6-4 | TGTGCCAGCAGTGACTCGGACCGACAGACTACCTACGAGCAGTACTTC | CASSDSDRQTTYEQYF
TRBJ2-7 | . | TRBD2 | TRBV4-1 | TGCGCCAGCAGCCAAGATCGGGGAGGGCCCTACGAGCAGTACTTC | CASSQDRGGPYEQYF
TRBJ2-7 | few | TRBD1 | TRBV6-1 | TGTGCCAGCAGAGTAGACAGGGCTTGGAGAGACGAGCAGTACTTC | CASRVDRAWRDEQYF
TRBJ1-1 | . | TRBD1 | TRBV30 | TGTGCCTGGAGTGCGAACCCAGGGGGCGCGACTTTCTTT | CAWSANPGGATFF
TRBJ2-5 | . | . | TRBV29-1 | TGCAGCGTTGGGGTCCAAGAGACCCAGTACTTC | CSVGVQETQYF
TRBJ2-7 | . | . | TRBV5-5 | TGTGCCAGCAGCTTGGAGGTTTGGTACGAGCAGTACTTC | CASSLEVWYEQYF
TRBJ2-2 | few | . | TRBV6-1 | TGTGCCAGCACCTCCGCGCGGAACACCGGGGAGCTGTTTTTT | CASTSARNTGELFF
TRBJ1-5 | few | . | TRBV2 | TGTGCCAGCAGAGCCGACGTTCAGCCCCAGCATTTT | CASRADVQPQHF
TRBJ1-5 | few | . | TRBV6-5 | TGTGCCAGCAGTAGGGGGACTTCACTGCCCCAGCATTTT | CASSRGTSLPQHF
TRBJ2-1 | . | . | TRBV10-3 | TGTGCCATCAGTGAGTCCGCGGGTTCCTACAATGAGCAGTTCTTC | CAISESAGSYNEQFF
TRBJ1-2 | . | . | TRBV6-5 | TGTGCCAGCAGTTACGCGCTTACTAACTATGGCTACACCTTC | CASSYALTNYGYTF
TRBJ1-2 | . | TRBD1 | TRBV6-6 | TGTGCCACGGACCTCGGGACAGCTAACTATGGCTACACCTTC | CATDLGTANYGYTF
TRBJ2-3 | . | . | TRBV9 | TGTGCCAGCAGCGTATCACAGGCCGCCGATACGCAGTATTTT | CASSVSQAADTQYF
TRBJ2-3 | . | TRBD2 | TRBV7-9 | TGTGCCAGCAGCTCGGGACTAGCGGGAGAGACAGATACGCAGTATTTT | CASSSGLAGETDTQYF
TRBJ2-3 | . | TRBD2 | TRBV2 | TGTGCCAGCAGTGAACGAGGGTCTAGCGGGAGGGCCTCGGGCACAGATACGCAGTATTTT | CASSERGSSGRASGTDTQYF
TRBJ2-1 | . | TRBD2 | TRBV6-1 | TGTGCCAGCAGTCTAATTGGACTAGCTTGGAATGAGCAGTTCTTC | CASSLIGLAWNEQFF
TRBJ1-2 | . | TRBD1 | TRBV6-5 | TGTGCCAGCAATCAGGGACAGGGTGGTGGCTACACCTTC | CASNQGQGGGYTF
TRBJ2-7 | . | . | TRBV6-5 | TGTGCCAGCAGTCGGTACAGGAGCTCCTACGAGCAGTACTTC | CASSRYRSSYEQYF